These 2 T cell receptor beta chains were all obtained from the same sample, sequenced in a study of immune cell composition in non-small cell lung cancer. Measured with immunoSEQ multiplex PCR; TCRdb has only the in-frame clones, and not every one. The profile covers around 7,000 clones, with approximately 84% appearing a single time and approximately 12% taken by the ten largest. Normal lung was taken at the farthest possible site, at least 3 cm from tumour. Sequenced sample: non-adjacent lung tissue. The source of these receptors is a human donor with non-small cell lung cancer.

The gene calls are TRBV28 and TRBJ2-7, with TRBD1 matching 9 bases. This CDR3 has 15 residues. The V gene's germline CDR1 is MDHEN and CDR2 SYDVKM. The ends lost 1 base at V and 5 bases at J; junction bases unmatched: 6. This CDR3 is CASSLSDRGIHEQYF. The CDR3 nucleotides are TGTGCCAGCAGTTTATCGGACAGGGGTATCCACGAGCAGTACTTC.

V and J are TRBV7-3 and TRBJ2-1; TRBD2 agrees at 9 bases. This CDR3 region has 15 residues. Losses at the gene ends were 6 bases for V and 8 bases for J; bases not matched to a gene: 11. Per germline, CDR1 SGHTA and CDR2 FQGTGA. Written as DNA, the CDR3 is TGTGCCAGCAGTCAAGCGGGGGGTACCCAATATGAGCAGTTCTTC. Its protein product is CASSQAGGTQYEQFF.